This TCR beta chain was sequenced during a study of cytomegalovirus exposure and HLA in healthy donors. Study information: Early released data had around 89 million unique TCRs, all coming from HLA-typed donors. General study results and limits: The authors enumerated roughly 180 TCR beta chains as linked to cytomegalovirus.

PCR involved 60 Vbeta and 13 Jbeta primers. Produced via immunoSEQ multiplex PCR; TCRdb's table is partial and in-frame only. The sample has about 190,000 clones, roughly 79% seen once. As for this clone: Its specificity is not known.

The germline V gene encodes CDR1 MDHEN and CDR2 SYDVKM. The CDR3 runs 14 residues. The junction had 11 bases not matched to a gene; V was cut back by 8 bases and J by 4 bases. The chain is built from TRBV28 and TRBJ2-7; 7 positions agree with TRBD2. Sequencing input: PBMCs. The source of this sequence is a woman aged 18-29 years in good health and CMV-seronegative. In DNA form, the CDR3 reads TGTGCCAGCCGAGCAGCGGGATCTCAGTACGAGCAGTACTTC. Protein sequence: CASRAAGSQYEQYF.